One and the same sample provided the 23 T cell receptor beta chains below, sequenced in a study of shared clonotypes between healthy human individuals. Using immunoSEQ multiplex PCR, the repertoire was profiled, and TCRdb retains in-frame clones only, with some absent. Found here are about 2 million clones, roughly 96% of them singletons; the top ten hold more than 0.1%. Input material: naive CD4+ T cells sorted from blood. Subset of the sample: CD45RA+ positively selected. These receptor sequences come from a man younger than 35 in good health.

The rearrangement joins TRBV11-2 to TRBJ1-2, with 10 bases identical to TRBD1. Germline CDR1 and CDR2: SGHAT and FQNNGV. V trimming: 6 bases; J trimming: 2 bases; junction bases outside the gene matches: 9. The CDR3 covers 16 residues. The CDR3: CASRGLGQGRNYGYTF. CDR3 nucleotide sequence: TGTGCCAGCAGGGGATTGGGACAGGGGAGAAACTATGGCTACACCTTC.

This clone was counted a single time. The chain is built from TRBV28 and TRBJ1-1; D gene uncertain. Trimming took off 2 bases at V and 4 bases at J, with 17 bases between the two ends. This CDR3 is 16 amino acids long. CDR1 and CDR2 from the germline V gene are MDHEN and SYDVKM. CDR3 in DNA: TGTGCCAGCAGTTTACTAACACAGCTATCGGGCACTGAAGCTTTCTTT. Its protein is CASSLLTQLSGTEAFF.

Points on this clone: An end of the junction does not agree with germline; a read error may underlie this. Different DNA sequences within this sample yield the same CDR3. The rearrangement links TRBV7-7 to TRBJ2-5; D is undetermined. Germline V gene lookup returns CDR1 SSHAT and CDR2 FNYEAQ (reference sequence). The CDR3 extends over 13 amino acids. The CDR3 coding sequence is TGTGCTAGCAGCTTCGGCACACAAGAGACCCAGTACTTC. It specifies CASSFGTQETQYF.

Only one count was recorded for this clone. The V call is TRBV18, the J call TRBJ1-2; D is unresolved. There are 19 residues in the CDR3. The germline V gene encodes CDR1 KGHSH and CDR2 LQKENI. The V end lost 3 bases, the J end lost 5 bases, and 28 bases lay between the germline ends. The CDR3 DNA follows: TGTGCCAGCTCACCCTCGATGTATCTCGACATGGGTAGAACATATGGCTACACCTTC. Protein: CASSPSMYLDMGRTYGYTF.

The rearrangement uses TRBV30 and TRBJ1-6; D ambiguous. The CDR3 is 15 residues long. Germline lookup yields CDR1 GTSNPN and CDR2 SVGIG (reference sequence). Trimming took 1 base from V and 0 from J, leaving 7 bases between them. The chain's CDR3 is CAWSATSSYNSPLHF. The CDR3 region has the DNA TGTGCCTGGAGTGCGACAAGCTCCTATAATTCACCCCTCCACTTT.

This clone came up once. The CDR3 nucleotides are TGTGCCAGCAGCCGATGGGAGGGGGAGTCACCCCTCCACTTT. Its translation: CASSRWEGESPLHF. V gene TRBV7-9 combines with J gene TRBJ1-6, with a tentative D call TRBD1 (6 bases). V was trimmed by 5 bases and J by 10 bases, leaving 15 bases between them. This CDR3 region has 14 residues. Germline CDR1 SEHNR, CDR2 FQNEAQ (reference sequence).

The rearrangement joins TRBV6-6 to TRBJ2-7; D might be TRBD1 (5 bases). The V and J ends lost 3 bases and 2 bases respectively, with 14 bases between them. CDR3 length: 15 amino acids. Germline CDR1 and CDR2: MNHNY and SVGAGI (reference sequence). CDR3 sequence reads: CASSYLGEPPYEQYF. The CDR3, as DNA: TGTGCCAGCAGTTATTTAGGGGAACCTCCCTACGAGCAGTACTTC.

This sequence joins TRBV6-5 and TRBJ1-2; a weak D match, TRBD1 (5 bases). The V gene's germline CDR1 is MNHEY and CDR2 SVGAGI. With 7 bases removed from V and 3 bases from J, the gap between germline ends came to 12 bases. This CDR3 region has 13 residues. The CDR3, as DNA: TGTGCCAGCATCGGGGGACTAGACTATGGCTACACCTTC. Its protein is CASIGGLDYGYTF.

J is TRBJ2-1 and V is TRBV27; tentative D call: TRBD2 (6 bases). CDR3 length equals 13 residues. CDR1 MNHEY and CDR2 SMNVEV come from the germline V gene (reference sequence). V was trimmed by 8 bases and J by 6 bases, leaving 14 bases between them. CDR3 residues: CASGTSSSNEQFF. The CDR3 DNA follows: TGTGCCAGCGGAACTAGCTCGTCCAATGAGCAGTTCTTC.

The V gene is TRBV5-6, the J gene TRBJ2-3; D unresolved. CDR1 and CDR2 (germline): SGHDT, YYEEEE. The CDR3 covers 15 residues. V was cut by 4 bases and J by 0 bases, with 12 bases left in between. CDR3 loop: CASSTGFPSTDTQYF. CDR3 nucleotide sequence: TGTGCCAGCAGCACCGGTTTCCCGAGCACAGATACGCAGTATTTT.

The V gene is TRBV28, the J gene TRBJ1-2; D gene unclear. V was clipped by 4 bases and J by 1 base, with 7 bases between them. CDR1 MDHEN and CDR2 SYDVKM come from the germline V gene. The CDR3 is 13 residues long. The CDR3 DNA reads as TGTGCCAGCAGTTCCAAGATTAACTATGGCTACACCTTC. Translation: CASSSKINYGYTF.

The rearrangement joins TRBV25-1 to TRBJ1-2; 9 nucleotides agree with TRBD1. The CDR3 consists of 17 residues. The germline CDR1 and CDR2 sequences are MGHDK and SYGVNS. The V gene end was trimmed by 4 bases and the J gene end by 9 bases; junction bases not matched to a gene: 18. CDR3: CASSAPLSSDRGRSYTF. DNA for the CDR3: TGTGCCAGCAGTGCCCCCCTTTCGTCGGACAGGGGAAGGAGCTACACCTTC.

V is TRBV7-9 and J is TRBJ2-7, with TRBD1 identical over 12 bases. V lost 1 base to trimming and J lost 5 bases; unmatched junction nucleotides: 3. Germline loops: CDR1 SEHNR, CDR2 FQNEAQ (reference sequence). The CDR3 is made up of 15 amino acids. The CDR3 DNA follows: TGTGCCAGCAGCTTAGGGGACAGGGGGCTCAACGAGCAGTACTTC. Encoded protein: CASSLGDRGLNEQYF.

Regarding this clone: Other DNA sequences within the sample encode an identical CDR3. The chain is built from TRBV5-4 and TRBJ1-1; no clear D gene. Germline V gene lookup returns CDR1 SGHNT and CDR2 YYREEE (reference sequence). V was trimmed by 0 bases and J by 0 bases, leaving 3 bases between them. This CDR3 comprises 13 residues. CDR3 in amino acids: CASSLALNTEAFF. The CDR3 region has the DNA TGTGCCAGCAGCTTGGCCCTGAACACTGAAGCTTTCTTT.

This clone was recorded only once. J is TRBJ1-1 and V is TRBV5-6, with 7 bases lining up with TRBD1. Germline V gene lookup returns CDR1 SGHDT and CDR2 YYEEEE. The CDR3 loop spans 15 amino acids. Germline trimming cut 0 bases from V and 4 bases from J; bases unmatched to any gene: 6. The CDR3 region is CASSLDRGSPTEAFF. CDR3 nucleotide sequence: TGTGCCAGCAGCTTGGACAGGGGATCGCCCACTGAAGCTTTCTTT.

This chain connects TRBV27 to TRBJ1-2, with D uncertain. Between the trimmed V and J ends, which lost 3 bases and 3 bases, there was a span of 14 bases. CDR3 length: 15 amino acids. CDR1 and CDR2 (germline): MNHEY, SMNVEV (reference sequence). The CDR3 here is CASSLAREYYYGYTF. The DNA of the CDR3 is TGTGCCAGCAGTTTGGCGAGGGAATACTACTATGGCTACACCTTC.

CDR3 DNA sequence: TGTGCCAGCAGTGGGGGACAGGGTAAAGCCAAAAACATTCAGTACTTC. This gives the protein CASSGGQGKAKNIQYF. V gene TRBV6-1 combines with J gene TRBJ2-4; 9 nucleotides line up with TRBD1. The CDR3 covers 16 residues. Trimming took 4 bases from V and 0 from J; bases not matched to a gene: 4. CDR1 MNHNS and CDR2 SASEGT come from the germline V gene.

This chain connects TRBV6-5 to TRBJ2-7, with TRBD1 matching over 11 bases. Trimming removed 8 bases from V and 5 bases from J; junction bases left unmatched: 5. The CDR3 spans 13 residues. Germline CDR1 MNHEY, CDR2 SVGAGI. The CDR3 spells CASRRTGGHEQYF. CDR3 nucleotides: TGTGCCAGCCGGAGGACAGGGGGCCACGAGCAGTACTTC.

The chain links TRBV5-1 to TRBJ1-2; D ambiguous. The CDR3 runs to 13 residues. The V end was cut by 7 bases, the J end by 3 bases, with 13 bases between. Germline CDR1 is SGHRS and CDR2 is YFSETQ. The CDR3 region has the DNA TGCGCCAGCGCCATGGGCTTTTACTATGGCTACACCTTC. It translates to CASAMGFYYGYTF.

CDR3 in DNA: TGTGCCTGGAGTGAAACAGGGTTTACCGGTGGCTACACCTTC. This sequence encodes CAWSETGFTGGYTF. The rearrangement uses TRBV30 and TRBJ1-2; tentative D call: TRBD1 (6 bases). Germline V gene lookup returns CDR1 GTSNPN and CDR2 SVGIG (reference sequence). The CDR3 spans 14 residues. V dropped 1 base and J dropped 7 bases, with 16 bases sitting between them.

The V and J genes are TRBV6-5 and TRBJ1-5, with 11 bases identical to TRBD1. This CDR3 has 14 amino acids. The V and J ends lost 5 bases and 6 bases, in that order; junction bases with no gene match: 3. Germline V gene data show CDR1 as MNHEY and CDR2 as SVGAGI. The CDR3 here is CASSRGQGGQPQHF. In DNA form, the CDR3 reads TGTGCCAGCAGTCGGGGACAGGGGGGTCAGCCCCAGCATTTT.

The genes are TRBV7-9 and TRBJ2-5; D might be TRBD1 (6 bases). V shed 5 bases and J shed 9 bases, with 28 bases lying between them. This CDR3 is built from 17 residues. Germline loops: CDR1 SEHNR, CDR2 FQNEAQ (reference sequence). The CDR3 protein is CASSEEGVLASFSPQYF. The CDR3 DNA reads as TGTGCCAGCAGCGAAGAGGGGGTCCTAGCCTCCTTTAGTCCCCAGTACTTC.

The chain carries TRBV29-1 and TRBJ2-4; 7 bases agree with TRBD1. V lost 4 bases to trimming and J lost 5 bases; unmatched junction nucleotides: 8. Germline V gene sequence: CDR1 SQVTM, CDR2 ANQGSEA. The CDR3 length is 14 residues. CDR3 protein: CSVVPGTAQNIQYF. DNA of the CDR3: TGCAGCGTTGTCCCCGGGACAGCACAAAACATTCAGTACTTC.